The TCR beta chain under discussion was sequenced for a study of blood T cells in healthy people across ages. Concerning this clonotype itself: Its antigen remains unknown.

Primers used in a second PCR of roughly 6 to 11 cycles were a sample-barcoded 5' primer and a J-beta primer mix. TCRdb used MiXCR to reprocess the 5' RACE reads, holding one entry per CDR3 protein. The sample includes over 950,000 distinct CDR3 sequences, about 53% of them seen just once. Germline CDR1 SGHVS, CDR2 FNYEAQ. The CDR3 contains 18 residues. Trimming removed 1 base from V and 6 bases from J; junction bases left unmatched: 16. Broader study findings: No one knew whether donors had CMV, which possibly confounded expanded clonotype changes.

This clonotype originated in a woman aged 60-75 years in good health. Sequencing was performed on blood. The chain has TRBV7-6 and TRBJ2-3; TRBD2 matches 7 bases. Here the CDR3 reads CASSLVLMGGRADDTQYF. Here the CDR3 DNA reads TGTGCCAGCAGCTTAGTGTTGATGGGAGGGAGGGCCGATGATACGCAGTATTTT.